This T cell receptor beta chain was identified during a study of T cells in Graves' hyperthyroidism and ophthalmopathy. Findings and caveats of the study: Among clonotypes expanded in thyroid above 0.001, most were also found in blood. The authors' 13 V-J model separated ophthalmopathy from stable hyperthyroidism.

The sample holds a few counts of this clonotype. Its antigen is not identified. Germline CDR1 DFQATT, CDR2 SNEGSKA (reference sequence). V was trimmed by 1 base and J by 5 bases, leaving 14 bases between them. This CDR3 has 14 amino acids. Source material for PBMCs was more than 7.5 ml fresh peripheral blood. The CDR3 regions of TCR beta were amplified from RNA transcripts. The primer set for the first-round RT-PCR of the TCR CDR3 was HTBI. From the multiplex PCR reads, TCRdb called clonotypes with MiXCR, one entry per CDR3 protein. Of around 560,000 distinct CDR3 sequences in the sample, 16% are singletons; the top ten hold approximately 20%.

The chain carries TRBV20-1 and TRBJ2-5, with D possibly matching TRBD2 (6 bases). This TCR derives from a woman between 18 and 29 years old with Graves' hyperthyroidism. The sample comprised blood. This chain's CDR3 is CSARGLRGGETQYF. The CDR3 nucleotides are TGCAGTGCTAGAGGCTTGCGGGGAGGCGAGACCCAGTACTTC.